These 21 T cell receptor beta chains originate from one sample sequenced in a study of cytomegalovirus exposure and HLA in healthy donors. The PCR was carried out with 60 Vbeta primers and 13 Jbeta primers. TCRdb's copy holds only in-frame clones and misses some; the assay was immunoSEQ multiplex PCR. The table lists 130,000 to 150,000 clones, 80% of them singletons. The sequenced sample consisted of PBMCs. The source of these receptors is a man aged 30 to 45 in good health and CMV-seronegative.

The J gene is TRBJ1-2, the V gene TRBV6-1; D remains ambiguous. Germline CDR1 MNHNS, CDR2 SASEGT. V was clipped by 1 base and J by 3 bases, with 12 bases between them. This CDR3 comprises 15 residues. CDR3 nucleotides: TGTGCCAGCAGTGAAGACTTCTGGGGAGACTATGGCTACACCTTC. Protein sequence: CASSEDFWGDYGYTF.

This chain joins TRBV6-1 and TRBJ1-6, with D possibly TRBD1 on 6 matching bases. Germline V gene data show CDR1 as MNHNS and CDR2 as SASEGT. The ends were cut back, 2 bases at V and 9 bases at J, with 11 bases in the middle. The CDR3 length is 14 residues. The CDR3 nucleotides are TGTGCCAGCAGTGAACTGGACAGCGGTTCACCCCTCCACTTT. Translated: CASSELDSGSPLHF.

The J gene is TRBJ2-7, the V gene TRBV7-9; the match to TRBD2 covers 9 bases. Germline-derived CDR1 and CDR2 are SEHNR and FQNEAQ (reference sequence). This CDR3 is built from 13 residues. V shed 5 bases and J 6 bases; nucleotides not matched to a gene: 5. In DNA, the CDR3 is TGTGCCAGCAGCCAGGGACTAGCAGGCGAGCAGTACTTC. Translation gives CASSQGLAGEQYF. Filled out from reference TRBV7-9 and TRBJ2-7, the complete variable domain reads DTGVSQNPRHKITKRGQNVTFRCDPISEHNRLYWYRQTLGQGPEFLTYFQNEAQLEKSRLLSDRFSAERPKGSFSTLEIQRTEQGDSAMYLCASSQGLAGEQYFGPGTRLTVT.

The chain has TRBV5-6 and TRBJ2-1; 10 bases map to TRBD1. The CDR3 spans 17 residues. Trimming took 1 base from V and 5 from J; bases not matched to a gene: 9. CDR1 and CDR2 from the germline V gene are SGHDT and YYEEEE. CDR3 DNA sequence: TGTGCCAGCAGCTTGATTTTGGGACAGGGGAATCACAATGAGCAGTTCTTC. This gives the protein CASSLILGQGNHNEQFF.

The V call is TRBV7-2, the J call TRBJ2-1; 9 positions match TRBD2. The CDR3 covers 15 residues. CDR1 is SGHTA, CDR2 FQGNSA, per germline. After removal of 3 bases from V and 6 bases from J, the junction contained 6 bases not matched to a gene. The CDR3 nucleotides read TGTGCCAGCAGCTTTTCCCCGGGACTAGCCAATGAGCAGTTCTTC. This translates into CASSFSPGLANEQFF.

The sample holds a few counts of this clone. This chain joins TRBV5-6 and TRBJ2-7; 9 nucleotides align to TRBD1. CDR1 is SGHDT and CDR2 is YYEEEE in the germline V gene. J gave up 1 base and V 5 bases, and 4 bases lay outside the gene matches. The CDR3 is 14 residues long. CDR3 residues: CASRGQGLSYEQYF. In DNA, the CDR3 is TGTGCCAGCAGAGGACAGGGGCTATCCTACGAGCAGTACTTC.

The chain employs TRBV5-1 and TRBJ1-4, with unresolved D. Germline V gives CDR1 SGHRS, CDR2 YFSETQ. The germline V and J ends were trimmed by 0 bases and 7 bases, with 10 bases remaining between them. The CDR3 is 14 residues long. The CDR3 coding sequence is TGCGCCAGCAGCTTGGGATGGGCGGGTGAAAAACTGTTTTTT. Translated, it gives CASSLGWAGEKLFF.

The chain carries TRBV6-5 and TRBJ1-6; D call uncertain. Trimming pared 6 bases from V and 3 bases from J, leaving 6 bases between. Germline-derived CDR1 and CDR2 are MNHEY and SVGAGI. This CDR3 is built from 13 residues. CDR3 DNA: TGTGCCAGCAGAGCAAACTATAATTCACCCCTCCACTTT. Protein product: CASRANYNSPLHF.

The rearrangement uses TRBV18 and TRBJ1-4, with no clear D. The CDR3 loop spans 17 amino acids. Germline CDR1 reads KGHSH; CDR2 reads LQKENI. V was trimmed by 6 bases and J by 3 bases, leaving 20 bases between them. The CDR3 reads CASSTKPTEGSNEKLFF. The CDR3 DNA sequence: TGTGCCAGCTCTACCAAACCCACGGAGGGATCTAATGAAAAACTGTTTTTT.

CDR3 sequence: CASSYEREVGETQYF. The CDR3 coding sequence is TGTGCCAGCAGTTACGAGCGGGAGGTCGGAGAGACCCAGTACTTC. The V gene is TRBV6-6, the J gene TRBJ2-5, with 9 bases matching TRBD2. The CDR3 spans 15 residues. V gave up 2 bases and J gave up 4 bases; unmatched junction bases: 5. Germline V lookup: CDR1 MNHNY, CDR2 SVGAGI (reference sequence).

The chain employs TRBV6-5 and TRBJ1-2, with D maybe TRBD1 (5 bases). Deletions cut 5 bases from V and 4 bases from J, with 17 bases between. CDR1 is MNHEY and CDR2 is SVGAGI in the germline V gene. The CDR3 loop spans 15 amino acids. CDR3 loop: CASSQRGGLAYGYTF. As DNA, the CDR3 is TGTGCCAGCAGTCAGCGGGGGGGTCTTGCCTATGGCTACACCTTC.

The V gene is TRBV2, the J gene TRBJ1-1; a possible D gene is TRBD1 (6 bases). The CDR3 length is 13 residues. CDR1 and CDR2 from the germline V gene are SNHLY and FYNNEI. Trimming cost V 6 bases and J 4 bases, with 12 bases left between them. The CDR3, as DNA: TGTGCCAGCAGCAACAGGGTTTCCACTGAAGCTTTCTTT. Amino acids: CASSNRVSTEAFF.

J is TRBJ1-2 and V is TRBV5-6; 9 bases agree with TRBD1. J lost 4 bases, V lost 0 bases, and 16 bases had no gene match. There are 19 residues in the CDR3. CDR1 is SGHDT and CDR2 is YYEEEE in the germline V gene. CDR3 DNA sequence: TGTGCCAGCAGCTTGGTGTCGCTGATCAGGGACAGGGCCTTCTATGGCTACACCTTC. Translating it yields CASSLVSLIRDRAFYGYTF.

The table lists this clone with a count of one. The V gene is TRBV11-2, the J gene TRBJ1-2; D remains unclear. This CDR3 has 16 amino acids. Trimming cost V 5 bases and J 1 base, with 17 bases left between them. Germline CDR1 reads SGHAT; CDR2 reads FQNNGV. The CDR3 protein is CASSPAGGNNNYGYTF. The CDR3 DNA follows: TGTGCCAGCAGCCCCGCGGGAGGCAATAATAACTATGGCTACACCTTC.

The chain recombines TRBV5-1 with TRBJ2-7, with 10 bases fitting TRBD1. The trim removed 2 bases at V and 4 bases at J, leaving 3 bases unmatched. Germline V lookup: CDR1 SGHRS, CDR2 YFSETQ. The CDR3 sequence is 14 residues long. The CDR3 loop is CASSFGDRGYEQYF. CDR3 DNA sequence: TGCGCCAGCAGCTTTGGGGACAGGGGATACGAGCAGTACTTC.

Note on this clone: Additional DNA sequences in this sample encode the identical CDR3. The J gene is TRBJ1-1, the V gene TRBV2, with D unclear. Trimming left V 1 base short and J 3 bases short, with 6 bases between. The CDR3 sequence is 13 residues long. Germline V gene data show CDR1 as SNHLY and CDR2 as FYNNEI. The CDR3 coding sequence is TGTGCCAGCAGTGAAGGAGGGTACACTGAAGCTTTCTTT. Translating it yields CASSEGGYTEAFF.

The chain's CDR3 is CASSLQGQPQHF. The CDR3 nucleotides read TGTGCCAGCAGTTTACAGGGTCAGCCCCAGCATTTT. This rearrangement joins TRBV28 to TRBJ1-5, with D perhaps matching TRBD1 (5 bases). CDR1 MDHEN and CDR2 SYDVKM come from the germline V gene. This CDR3 spans 12 amino acids. Trimming pared 2 bases from V and 6 bases from J, leaving 5 bases between.

In its sample, this clone was seen once. V is TRBV10-3 and J is TRBJ2-5, with D possibly TRBD1 on 5 matching bases. CDR3 length equals 13 residues. V was shortened by 5 bases and J by 9 bases, with 16 bases between the two germline ends. Germline V gives CDR1 ENHRY, CDR2 SYGVKD. CDR3 DNA: TGTGCCATCAGTCAGGACGGCGCCAGGGCCCAGTACTTC. This sequence encodes CAISQDGARAQYF.

This clone was counted a few times. V usage is TRBV4-1 and J usage is TRBJ2-1, with TRBD2 matching over 13 bases. Germline trimming cut 0 bases from V and 12 bases from J; bases unmatched to any gene: 5. Germline CDR1 is MGHRA and CDR2 is YSYEKL. This CDR3 is 15 amino acids long. The CDR3 region is CASSQDRTSGSLQFF. The CDR3 DNA reads as TGCGCCAGCAGCCAAGATCGGACTAGCGGGAGCCTGCAGTTCTTC.

The chain is built from TRBV5-1 and TRBJ2-1; TRBD2 matches at 10 bases. The V segment lost 7 bases and the J segment 8 bases; nucleotides outside the gene matches: 12. The germline CDR1 and CDR2 sequences are SGHRS and YFSETQ. The CDR3 sequence is 15 residues long. The chain's CDR3 is CASAHRPSGSDEQFF. The DNA for the CDR3 is TGCGCCAGCGCCCACCGGCCTAGCGGGAGTGATGAGCAGTTCTTC.

This clone has a handful of counts. The rearrangement links TRBV28 to TRBJ2-3; D is undetermined. This CDR3 is 14 amino acids long. Trimming took 4 bases from V and 2 from J, leaving 10 bases between them. Germline V gene sequence: CDR1 MDHEN, CDR2 SYDVKM. The CDR3 sequence is CASSSPTITDTQYF. The CDR3 coding sequence is TGTGCCAGCAGTTCACCTACTATCACAGATACGCAGTATTTT.